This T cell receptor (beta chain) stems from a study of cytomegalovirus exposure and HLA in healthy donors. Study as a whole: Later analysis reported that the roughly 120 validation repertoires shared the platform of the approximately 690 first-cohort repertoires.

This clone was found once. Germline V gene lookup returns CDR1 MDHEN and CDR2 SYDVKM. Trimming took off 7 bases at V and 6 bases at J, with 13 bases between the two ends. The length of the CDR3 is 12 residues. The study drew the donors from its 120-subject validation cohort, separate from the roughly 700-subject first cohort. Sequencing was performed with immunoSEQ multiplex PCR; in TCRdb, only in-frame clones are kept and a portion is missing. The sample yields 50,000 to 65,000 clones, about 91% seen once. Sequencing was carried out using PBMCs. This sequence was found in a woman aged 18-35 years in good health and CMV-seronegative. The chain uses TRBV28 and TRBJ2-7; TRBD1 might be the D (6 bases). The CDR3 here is CASTTGHLEQYF. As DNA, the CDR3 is TGTGCCAGCACTACGGGACATCTCGAGCAGTACTTC.